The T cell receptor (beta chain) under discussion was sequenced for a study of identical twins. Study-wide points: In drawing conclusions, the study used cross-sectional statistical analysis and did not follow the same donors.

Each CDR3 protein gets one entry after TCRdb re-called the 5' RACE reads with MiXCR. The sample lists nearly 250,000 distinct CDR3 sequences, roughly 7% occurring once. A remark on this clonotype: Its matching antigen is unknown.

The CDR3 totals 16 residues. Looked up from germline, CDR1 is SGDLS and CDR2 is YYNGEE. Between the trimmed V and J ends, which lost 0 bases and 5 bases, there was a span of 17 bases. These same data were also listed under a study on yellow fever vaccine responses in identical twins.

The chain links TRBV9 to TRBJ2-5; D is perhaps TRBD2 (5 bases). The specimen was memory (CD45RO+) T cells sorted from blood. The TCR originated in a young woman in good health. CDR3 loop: CASSVEATPRGETQYF. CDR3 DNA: TGTGCCAGCAGCGTAGAAGCGACCCCACGAGGGGAGACCCAGTACTTC. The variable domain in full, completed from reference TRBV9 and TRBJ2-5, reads DSGVTQTPKHLITATGQRVTLRCSPRSGDLSVYWYQQSLDQGLQFLIQYYNGEERAKGNILERFSAQQFPDLHSELNLSSLELGDSALYFCASSVEATPRGETQYFGPGTRLLVL.